The rows below give T cell receptor beta chains drawn from one sample of a study of blood T cell repertoires in COVID-19. This table comes from immunoSEQ multiplex PCR, and its TCRdb copy is limited to in-frame clones, with some not included. Of about 210,000 clones in the sample, 82% are singletons; the top ten hold less than 15%. The sequenced material came from peripheral blood. The receptors were gathered from a woman aged 35 to 49 with acute or convalescent COVID-19. Both conserved end residues are part of each CDR3. D genes are given only for firm matches. Size tells how often a clone was seen (once, few, many) or the class of an expanded clone, and some rows leave it out.

CDR3nt: TGTGCCAGCAGCCACAGGGGAAACACAGATACGCAGTATTTT
CDR3aa: CASSHRGNTDTQYF
v_gene: TRBV25-1
abundance: once
d_gene: TRBD1
j_gene: TRBJ2-3

CDR3nt: TGTGCCAGTAGTAAGCTACAGACCCTTAACTATGGCTACACCTTC
CDR3aa: CASSKLQTLNYGYTF
v_gene: TRBV19
abundance: NA
d_gene: NA
j_gene: TRBJ1-2

CDR3nt: TGTGCCAGCAGCTTCGGCCAGGATCAGCCCCAGCATTTT
CDR3aa: CASSFGQDQPQHF
v_gene: TRBV13
abundance: NA
d_gene: NA
j_gene: TRBJ1-5

CDR3nt: TGTGCCAGCAGTCTCGGGACAGGGATCTACTTACGCACAGATACGCAGTATTTT
CDR3aa: CASSLGTGIYLRTDTQYF
v_gene: TRBV25-1
abundance: NA
d_gene: TRBD1
j_gene: TRBJ2-3

CDR3nt: TGTGCCAGCAGTTTATTGGGCAGGGAAGGCCAGCCCCAGCATTTT
CDR3aa: CASSLLGREGQPQHF
v_gene: TRBV27
abundance: NA
d_gene: NA
j_gene: TRBJ1-5

CDR3nt: TGCGCCAGCAGTGATGGGGGGGGACAGGGCGTCTACGAGCAGTACTTC
CDR3aa: CASSDGGGQGVYEQYF
v_gene: TRBV10-2
abundance: NA
d_gene: TRBD1
j_gene: TRBJ2-7

CDR3nt: TGTGCCAGCAGAGGACAGGGGGCCCCTGAAGCTTTCTTT
CDR3aa: CASRGQGAPEAFF
v_gene: TRBV12-3/TRBV12-4
abundance: NA
d_gene: TRBD1
j_gene: TRBJ1-1

CDR3nt: TGTGCCAGCAGCTCTCGGGACAGGGAAGGCACTGAAGCTTTCTTT
CDR3aa: CASSSRDREGTEAFF
v_gene: TRBV7-9
abundance: NA
d_gene: TRBD1
j_gene: TRBJ1-1

CDR3nt: TGTGCCTGGAGTAGGACAGGGGCGCGGGAAAAACTGTTTTTT
CDR3aa: CAWSRTGAREKLFF
v_gene: TRBV30
abundance: few
d_gene: TRBD1
j_gene: TRBJ1-4

CDR3nt: TGTGCCAGCAGTTACGGGACAGGAGGAGCTGAAGCTTTCTTT
CDR3aa: CASSYGTGGAEAFF
v_gene: TRBV6-5
abundance: NA
d_gene: TRBD1
j_gene: TRBJ1-1

CDR3nt: TGTGCCAGCAGTTTGCAGGAGAACACTGAAGCTTTCTTT
CDR3aa: CASSLQENTEAFF
v_gene: TRBV27
abundance: NA
d_gene: NA
j_gene: TRBJ1-1

CDR3nt: TGTGCCAGCATGAGGGAGGTCACTGAAGCTTTCTTT
CDR3aa: CASMREVTEAFF
v_gene: TRBV6-5
abundance: NA
d_gene: NA
j_gene: TRBJ1-1

CDR3nt: TGTGCCAGCAGTGTAGGAGGGGGGGACTACAATGAGCAGTTCTTC
CDR3aa: CASSVGGGDYNEQFF
v_gene: TRBV2
abundance: NA
d_gene: NA
j_gene: TRBJ2-1

CDR3nt: TGCGCCAGCATGGAGAACAGGGGGCAGGCAGGCTACACCTTC
CDR3aa: CASMENRGQAGYTF
v_gene: TRBV10-2
abundance: NA
d_gene: TRBD1
j_gene: TRBJ1-2

CDR3nt: TGTGCCAGCAGCCAAGAGGGGGGGGCCAACGAGCAGTACTTC
CDR3aa: CASSQEGGANEQYF
v_gene: TRBV4-2
abundance: NA
d_gene: NA
j_gene: TRBJ2-7

CDR3nt: TGCGCCAGCAGACAACAGGTAACTAATGAAAAACTGTTTTTT
CDR3aa: CASRQQVTNEKLFF
v_gene: TRBV23-1
abundance: once
d_gene: NA
j_gene: TRBJ1-4

CDR3nt: TGTGCCAGCAGTGATTTACAGGGGCGATCTAATTCACCCCTCCACTTT
CDR3aa: CASSDLQGRSNSPLHF
v_gene: TRBV2
abundance: NA
d_gene: TRBD1
j_gene: TRBJ1-6

CDR3nt: TGCGCCAGCAGATGGGACAGCCCTTATGGCTACACCTTC
CDR3aa: CASRWDSPYGYTF
v_gene: TRBV5-1
abundance: NA
d_gene: TRBD1
j_gene: TRBJ1-2

CDR3nt: TGTGCCAGCAGTCCTTATGGGACGGACTATGGCTACACCTTT
CDR3aa: CASSPYGTDYGYTF
v_gene: TRBV3-1/TRBV3-2
abundance: NA
d_gene: NA
j_gene: TRBJ1-2

CDR3nt: TGTGCCAGCAATCCAACTAGCGAGAGCTCCTACGAGCAGTACTTC
CDR3aa: CASNPTSESSYEQYF
v_gene: TRBV27
abundance: NA
d_gene: TRBD2
j_gene: TRBJ2-7

CDR3nt: TGTGCCAGCAGTCAAGGACAGGCCTTCTCTGGAAACACCATATATTTT
CDR3aa: CASSQGQAFSGNTIYF
v_gene: TRBV7-2
abundance: NA
d_gene: TRBD1
j_gene: TRBJ1-3

CDR3nt: TGCGCCAGCATCTCGGACAGGGAGCCCTACGAGCAGTACTTC
CDR3aa: CASISDREPYEQYF
v_gene: TRBV4-1
abundance: NA
d_gene: TRBD1
j_gene: TRBJ2-7

CDR3nt: TGTGCCAGCAGAGCTAGATCGAACACCGGGGAGCTGTTTTTT
CDR3aa: CASRARSNTGELFF
v_gene: TRBV2
abundance: NA
d_gene: NA
j_gene: TRBJ2-2

CDR3nt: TGTGCCAGCAGCTTAGTAGGAACTAGTGCGGGAGATACGCAGTATTTT
CDR3aa: CASSLVGTSAGDTQYF
v_gene: TRBV7-2
abundance: NA
d_gene: NA
j_gene: TRBJ2-3

CDR3nt: TGTGCCAGCAGCACCGGACAGGGGGCCGGCGAGCAGTACTTC
CDR3aa: CASSTGQGAGEQYF
v_gene: TRBV11-2
abundance: once
d_gene: TRBD1
j_gene: TRBJ2-7

CDR3nt: TGTGCCACCTCACGGGGGGAGGCTGAAGCTTTCTTT
CDR3aa: CATSRGEAEAFF
v_gene: TRBV19
abundance: NA
d_gene: NA
j_gene: TRBJ1-1

CDR3nt: TGTGCCAGCAGCTCCCACAGCGGGAGTTTTAGCAATGAGCAGTTCTTC
CDR3aa: CASSSHSGSFSNEQFF
v_gene: TRBV7-8
abundance: once
d_gene: TRBD2
j_gene: TRBJ2-1

CDR3nt: TGTGCCAGCAGCTTAAGTAACCTAGCCACGACCCAGTACTTC
CDR3aa: CASSLSNLATTQYF
v_gene: TRBV7-2
abundance: NA
d_gene: NA
j_gene: TRBJ2-5

CDR3nt: TGTGCCATCAGATTTGGGACAGGGCTCTCCTACAATGAGCAGTTCTTC
CDR3aa: CAIRFGTGLSYNEQFF
v_gene: TRBV10-3
abundance: NA
d_gene: TRBD1
j_gene: TRBJ2-1

CDR3nt: TGTGCCAGTGTCCCAGGGGCTGCGAACACTGAAGCTTTCTTT
CDR3aa: CASVPGAANTEAFF
v_gene: TRBV19
abundance: many
d_gene: NA
j_gene: TRBJ1-1

CDR3nt: TGTGCCTTAAAGGGGGCAGGAGCTTTCTTT
CDR3aa: CALKGAGAFF
v_gene: TRBV30
abundance: NA
d_gene: TRBD1
j_gene: TRBJ1-1

CDR3nt: TGTGCCAGCAGTCCGGGACAGGGGTATGGCTACACCTTC
CDR3aa: CASSPGQGYGYTF
v_gene: TRBV12-3/TRBV12-4
abundance: NA
d_gene: TRBD1
j_gene: TRBJ1-2

CDR3nt: TGTGCCAGCAGCTTAGGCCCGTCACTCACAGATACGCAGTATTTT
CDR3aa: CASSLGPSLTDTQYF
v_gene: TRBV11-3
abundance: NA
d_gene: NA
j_gene: TRBJ2-3

CDR3nt: TGTGCCATCAGTGAGATACAGGGGCCTGGAAACACCATATATTTT
CDR3aa: CAISEIQGPGNTIYF
v_gene: TRBV10-3
abundance: NA
d_gene: TRBD1
j_gene: TRBJ1-3

CDR3nt: TGTGCCAGCAGCACCTCGAGAGGGGGTTTCACTGAAGCTTTCTTT
CDR3aa: CASSTSRGGFTEAFF
v_gene: TRBV2
abundance: NA
d_gene: NA
j_gene: TRBJ1-1

CDR3nt: TGTGCCAGCAGCAGTGATAATGGCAGGGGTGAAAAACTGTTTTTT
CDR3aa: CASSSDNGRGEKLFF
v_gene: TRBV7-6
abundance: NA
d_gene: NA
j_gene: TRBJ1-4

CDR3nt: TGCGCCAGCAGCCTTTATACAACCGGGGGAAGCACAGATACGCAGTATTTT
CDR3aa: CASSLYTTGGSTDTQYF
v_gene: TRBV4-3
abundance: once
d_gene: NA
j_gene: TRBJ2-3

CDR3nt: TGCGCCAGCAGCGGAAGCGCCAGCACAGATACGCAGTATTTT
CDR3aa: CASSGSASTDTQYF
v_gene: TRBV5-1
abundance: NA
d_gene: NA
j_gene: TRBJ2-3

CDR3nt: TGTGCCAGCAGCGCAAGGGACAGGGGTTTTCAAGCTGAAGCTTTCTTT
CDR3aa: CASSARDRGFQAEAFF
v_gene: TRBV9
abundance: NA
d_gene: TRBD1
j_gene: TRBJ1-1

CDR3nt: TGTGCCAGCAGTTTGGGGTCGCGGGGGGCCAGCGAGCAGTACTTC
CDR3aa: CASSLGSRGASEQYF
v_gene: TRBV27
abundance: NA
d_gene: TRBD2
j_gene: TRBJ2-7

CDR3nt: TGTGCCATCAGTGAGTCGATCCGGACTACTGCAACCACAGATACGCAGTATTTT
CDR3aa: CAISESIRTTATTDTQYF
v_gene: TRBV10-3
abundance: NA
d_gene: NA
j_gene: TRBJ2-3